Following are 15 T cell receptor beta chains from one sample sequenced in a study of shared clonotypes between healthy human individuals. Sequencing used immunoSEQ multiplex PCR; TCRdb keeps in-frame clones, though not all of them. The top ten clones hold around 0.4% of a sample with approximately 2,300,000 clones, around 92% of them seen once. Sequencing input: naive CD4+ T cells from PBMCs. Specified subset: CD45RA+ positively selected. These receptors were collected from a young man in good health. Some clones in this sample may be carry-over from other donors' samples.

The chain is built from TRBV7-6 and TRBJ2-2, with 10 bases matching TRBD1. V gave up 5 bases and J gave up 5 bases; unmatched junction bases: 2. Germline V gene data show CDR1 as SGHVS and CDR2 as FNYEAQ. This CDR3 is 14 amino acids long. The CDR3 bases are TGTGCCAGCAGCCCGGGACAGGGGACCGGGGAGCTGTTTTTT. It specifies CASSPGQGTGELFF.

The CDR3 DNA reads TGTGCCAGCAGTCCAGGGACATTAACCACTTACGAGCAGTACTTC. Its translation: CASSPGTLTTYEQYF. The chain links TRBV6-5 to TRBJ2-7; D is perhaps TRBD1 (6 bases). V was pared by 5 bases and J by 4 bases, with 18 bases between. This CDR3 spans 15 amino acids. CDR1 MNHEY and CDR2 SVGAGI come from the germline V gene.

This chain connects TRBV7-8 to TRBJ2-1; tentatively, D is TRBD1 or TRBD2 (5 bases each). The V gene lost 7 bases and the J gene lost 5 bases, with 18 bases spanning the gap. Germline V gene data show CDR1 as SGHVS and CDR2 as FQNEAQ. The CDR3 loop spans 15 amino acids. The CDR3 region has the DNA TGTGCCAGCATCTCTTCGGGGCGGGCCCACAATGAGCAGTTCTTC. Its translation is CASISSGRAHNEQFF.

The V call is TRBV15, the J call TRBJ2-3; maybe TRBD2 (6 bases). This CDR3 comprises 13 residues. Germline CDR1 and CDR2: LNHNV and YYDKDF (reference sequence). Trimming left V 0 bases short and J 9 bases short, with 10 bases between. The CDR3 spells CATSRDKAGTQYF. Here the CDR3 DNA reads TGTGCCACCAGCAGAGATAAAGCGGGCACGCAGTATTTT.

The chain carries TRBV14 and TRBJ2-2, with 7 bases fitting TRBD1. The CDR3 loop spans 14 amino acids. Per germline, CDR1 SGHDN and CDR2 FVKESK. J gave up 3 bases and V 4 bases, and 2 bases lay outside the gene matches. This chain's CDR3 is CASSRDRHTGELFF. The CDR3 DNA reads TGTGCCAGCAGCCGGGACAGACACACCGGGGAGCTGTTTTTT.

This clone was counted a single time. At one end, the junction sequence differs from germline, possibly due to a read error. CDR3 sequence (DNA): TGTGCCAGCAGTGAACCCCGGGACCATGGGCTACTTATCTTC. Its translation is CASSEPRDHGLLIF. The genes are TRBV2 and TRBJ1-2; a weak D match, TRBD1 (5 bases). The germline V gene has CDR1 SNHLY and CDR2 FYNNEI. The CDR3 covers 14 residues.

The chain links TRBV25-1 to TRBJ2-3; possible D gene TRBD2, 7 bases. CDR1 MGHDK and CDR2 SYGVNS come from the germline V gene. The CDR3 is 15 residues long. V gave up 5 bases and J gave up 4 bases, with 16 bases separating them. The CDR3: CASSKEGGGADTQYF. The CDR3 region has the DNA TGTGCCAGCAGTAAAGAGGGGGGAGGGGCAGATACGCAGTATTTT.

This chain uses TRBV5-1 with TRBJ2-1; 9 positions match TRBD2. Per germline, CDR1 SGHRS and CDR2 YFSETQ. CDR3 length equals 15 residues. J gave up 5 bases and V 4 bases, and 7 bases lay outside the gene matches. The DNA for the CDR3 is TGCGCCAGCAGCCGTCTAGCGGGACCCAACAATGAGCAGTTCTTC. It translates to CASSRLAGPNNEQFF.

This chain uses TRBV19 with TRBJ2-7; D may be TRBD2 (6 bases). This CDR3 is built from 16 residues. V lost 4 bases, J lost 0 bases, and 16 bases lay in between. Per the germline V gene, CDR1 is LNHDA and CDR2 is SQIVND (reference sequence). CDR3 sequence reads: CASSNPSSDSSYEQYF. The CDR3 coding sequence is TGTGCCAGTAGTAACCCATCTAGCGACAGCTCCTACGAGCAGTACTTC.

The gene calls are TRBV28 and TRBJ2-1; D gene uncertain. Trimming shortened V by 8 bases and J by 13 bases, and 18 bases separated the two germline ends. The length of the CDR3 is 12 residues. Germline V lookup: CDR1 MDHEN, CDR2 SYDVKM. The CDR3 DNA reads TGTGCCAGCCGTAATCTTGTGGGCCCCCAGTTCTTC. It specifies CASRNLVGPQFF.

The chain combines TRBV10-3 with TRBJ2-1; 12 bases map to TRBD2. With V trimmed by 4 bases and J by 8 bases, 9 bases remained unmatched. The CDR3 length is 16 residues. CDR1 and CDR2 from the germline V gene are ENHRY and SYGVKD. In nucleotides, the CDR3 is TGTGCCATCAGTGGCGGACTAGCGGGATCAAAGGATGAGCAGTTCTTC. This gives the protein CAISGGLAGSKDEQFF.

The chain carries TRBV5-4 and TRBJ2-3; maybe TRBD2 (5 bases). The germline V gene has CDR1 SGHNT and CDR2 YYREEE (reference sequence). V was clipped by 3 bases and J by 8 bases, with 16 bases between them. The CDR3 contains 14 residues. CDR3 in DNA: TGTGCCAGCAGCTCCGCCCCTGAAGGAGGTACGCAGTATTTT. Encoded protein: CASSSAPEGGTQYF.

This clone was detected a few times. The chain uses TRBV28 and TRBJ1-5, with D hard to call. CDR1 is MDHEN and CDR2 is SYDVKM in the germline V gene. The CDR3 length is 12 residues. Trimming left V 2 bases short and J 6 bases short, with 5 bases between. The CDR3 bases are TGTGCCAGCAGTTTAATCACTCAGCCCCAGCATTTT. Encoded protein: CASSLITQPQHF.

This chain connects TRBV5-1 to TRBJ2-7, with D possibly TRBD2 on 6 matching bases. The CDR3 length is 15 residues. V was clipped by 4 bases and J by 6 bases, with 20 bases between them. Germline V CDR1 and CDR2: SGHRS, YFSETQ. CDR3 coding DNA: TGCGCCAGCAGCCAGTCGGGACTCAACTCCCGCGAGCAGTACTTC. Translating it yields CASSQSGLNSREQYF.

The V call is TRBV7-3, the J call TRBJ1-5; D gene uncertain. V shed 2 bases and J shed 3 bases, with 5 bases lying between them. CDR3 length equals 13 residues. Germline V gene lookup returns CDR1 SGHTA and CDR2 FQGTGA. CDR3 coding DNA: TGTGCCAGCAGCTTAGATTACAATCAGCCCCAGCATTTT. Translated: CASSLDYNQPQHF. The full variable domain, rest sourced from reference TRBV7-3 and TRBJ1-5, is GAGVSQTPSNKVTEKGKYVELRCDPISGHTALYWYRQSLGQGPEFLIYFQGTGAADDSGLPNDRFFAVRPEGSVSTLKIQRTERGDSAVYLCASSLDYNQPQHFGDGTRLSIL.